Listed below are T cell receptor beta chains from one sample, sequenced in a study of blood T cell repertoires in COVID-19. Clones were read by immunoSEQ multiplex PCR, and TCRdb kept only the in-frame ones, dropping some. The sample includes fewer than 85,000 clones, approximately 88% of them seen just once. The sequencing sample was made of peripheral blood. The receptors here all came from a man between 60 and 75 years old with acute or convalescent COVID-19. Each CDR3 is given without its conserved first and last residue. A D gene is named only where the DNA matches it firmly.

v_gene,d_gene,j_gene,CDR3aa
TRBV9,TRBD2,TRBJ2-2,ASSVVDSGVTGELF
TRBV7-2,NA,TRBJ1-2,ASSLAEGNYGYT
TRBV4-3,TRBD2,TRBJ2-1,ASSQDGNPTGGSSYNEQF
TRBV6-2/TRBV6-3,NA,TRBJ1-2,ASSFDSKGGGYT
TRBV10-2,NA,TRBJ2-4,ASSESGHKNIQY
TRBV19,TRBD1,TRBJ1-2,ASSMGTGPYGYT
TRBV5-1,TRBD1,TRBJ2-7,ASSSGTGAYEQY
TRBV27,TRBD2,TRBJ2-3,ASSTLAGGRDTDTQY
TRBV19,TRBD1,TRBJ1-2,ASSILEGAHGYT
TRBV9,TRBD2,TRBJ2-5,ASSVDPPGLAGAKTQY
TRBV13,TRBD1,TRBJ2-7,ASSLYSQGAEQY
TRBV7-2,NA,TRBJ2-1,ASSLDSWNEQF
TRBV2,NA,TRBJ1-6,ASTLRSGTNYNSPLH
TRBV2,NA,TRBJ1-1,ASYRGIEAF
TRBV7-9,TRBD2,TRBJ2-3,ASSLRLAGGFTDTQY
TRBV29-1,NA,TRBJ2-3,SVLQGDTQY
TRBV12-3/TRBV12-4,NA,TRBJ2-2,ASEELNTGELF
TRBV30,NA,TRBJ1-5,AWSLQGTQPQH
TRBV5-6,TRBD1,TRBJ2-1,ASSWTGTGPYNEQF
TRBV3-1/TRBV3-2,NA,TRBJ1-5,ASSQEGLPDQPQH
TRBV5-1,TRBD2,TRBJ2-1,ASSPLAGGTYNEQF
TRBV6-5,TRBD1,TRBJ1-5,ASSLGQDNQPQH
TRBV6-5,NA,TRBJ2-3,ASSRGFPDTQY
TRBV6-5,TRBD1,TRBJ1-2,ASSYGTGGGFYGYT
TRBV10-3,NA,TRBJ1-2,AIREGRNYGYT
TRBV11-2,TRBD1,TRBJ2-1,ASSLGTGVGEQF
TRBV7-2,TRBD1,TRBJ1-2,ASSLGGAQTGGDGYT
TRBV5-1,TRBD2,TRBJ2-3,ASSLVAGGPADTQY
TRBV19,NA,TRBJ2-7,ASSNQGPSYEQY
TRBV18,TRBD1,TRBJ1-1,ASSPGIGDRGSRGAF